These 15 T cell receptor beta chains came from one sample sequenced in a study of hypomethylating agent response in myelodysplastic syndrome. The data were produced by immunoSEQ multiplex PCR, yet TCRdb's version contains in-frame clones alone and is incomplete. The table lists around 6,100 clones, approximately 80% of them singletons. Sequencing used bone marrow, obtained before or after starting hypomethylating agent treatment for myelodysplastic syndrome (not recorded which). The receptors stem from a human donor with myelodysplastic syndrome.

The chain uses TRBV7-9 and TRBJ2-3, with D possibly matching TRBD2 (6 bases). The ends were cut back, 3 bases at V and 3 bases at J, with 10 bases in the middle. CDR1 and CDR2 (germline): SEHNR, FQNEAQ (reference sequence). CDR3 length: 14 amino acids. In DNA, the CDR3 is TGTGCCAGCAGCTTTCGACTAGAGACAGATACGCAGTATTTT. It yields the protein CASSFRLETDTQYF. Looking up the rest from reference TRBV7-9 and TRBJ2-3 gives the full variable domain: DTGVSQNPRHKITKRGQNVTFRCDPISEHNRLYWYRQTLGQGPEFLTYFQNEAQLEKSRLLSDRFSAERPKGSFSTLEIQRTEQGDSAMYLCASSFRLETDTQYFGPGTRLTVL.

J is TRBJ2-1 and V is TRBV10-3; D might be TRBD2 (7 bases). This CDR3 has 17 amino acids. The germline gives CDR1 ENHRY, CDR2 SYGVKD. Between the trimmed V and J ends, which lost 3 bases and 6 bases, there was a span of 21 bases. This CDR3 reads CAISDSASGGEFNEQFF. The CDR3 DNA reads as TGTGCCATCAGTGACTCAGCATCGGGGGGCGAATTCAATGAGCAGTTCTTC.

The gene calls are TRBV19 and TRBJ1-5, with unresolved D. This CDR3 contains 15 residues. Germline loops: CDR1 LNHDA, CDR2 SQIVND (reference sequence). V lost 3 bases and J lost 0, with 9 bases in between. The CDR3 DNA is TGTGCCAGTAGTATGGAACAGTATAGCAATCAGCCCCAGCATTTT. This translates into CASSMEQYSNQPQHF.

The chain is built from TRBV6-6 and TRBJ1-1; no firm D call. With 2 bases removed from V and 5 bases from J, the gap between germline ends came to 6 bases. Germline V CDR1 and CDR2: MNHNY, SVGAGI (reference sequence). CDR3 length: 12 residues. The DNA for the CDR3 is TGTGCCAGCAGTTACCACGGGACTGAAGCTTTCTTT. It encodes CASSYHGTEAFF.

Written as DNA, the CDR3 is TGTGCCAGCAGCCAAATTGGACAGGGGAATTCACCCCTCCACTTT. Translating it yields CASSQIGQGNSPLHF. The chain carries TRBV14 and TRBJ1-6; 9 bases align to TRBD1. The CDR3 runs to 15 residues. In germline, CDR1 is SGHDN, CDR2 FVKESK. V lost 2 bases and J lost 7; bases outside the gene matches: 3.

This clone was recorded only once. The chain is built from TRBV4-2 and TRBJ1-3; D is undetermined. The CDR3 has 17 amino acids. Germline CDR1 is LGHNA and CDR2 is YNFKEQ. Between the trimmed V and J ends, which lost 0 bases and 0 bases, there was a span of 12 bases. The CDR3 is CASSQEEGRSSGNTIYF. CDR3 nucleotides: TGTGCCAGCAGCCAAGAGGAGGGCAGGAGCTCTGGAAACACCATATATTTT.

This clone was picked up a small number of times. J is TRBJ1-2 and V is TRBV7-3; no clear D gene. Germline lookup yields CDR1 SGHTA and CDR2 FQGTGA. The CDR3 is made up of 15 amino acids. Trimming pared 5 bases from V and 6 bases from J, leaving 19 bases between. This CDR3 is CASSPQPGISDGYTF. CDR3 nucleotides: TGTGCCAGCAGCCCCCAGCCCGGGATCAGTGATGGCTACACCTTC.

The chain employs TRBV5-4 and TRBJ2-3, with a possible D match to TRBD1 (5 bases). V was pared by 3 bases and J by 0 bases, with 11 bases between. Germline lookup yields CDR1 SGHNT and CDR2 YYREEE (reference sequence). The CDR3 extends over 15 amino acids. The CDR3 DNA is TGTGCCAGCAGCTCGCAGCAGGGAAGCACAGATACGCAGTATTTT. Translated: CASSSQQGSTDTQYF.

V and J are TRBV12-5 and TRBJ2-7, with D possibly matching TRBD2 (5 bases). This CDR3 is 14 amino acids long. Trimming pared 10 bases from V and 2 bases from J, leaving 18 bases between. In germline, CDR1 is LGHNT, CDR2 FRNRAP. CDR3 bases: TGTGCTACCGCCGGAGAGGGCAGTCCCTACGAGCAGTACTTC. This encodes CATAGEGSPYEQYF.

This clone was observed once. The CDR3 loop is CASSWGGDGGTEAFF. For the CDR3, the DNA is TGTGCCAGCAGCTGGGGGGGGGATGGGGGGACTGAAGCTTTCTTT. The rearrangement links TRBV6-6 to TRBJ1-1; D may be TRBD1 (5 bases). Looked up from germline, CDR1 is MNHNY and CDR2 is SVGAGI (reference sequence). This CDR3 has 15 amino acids. V was trimmed by 6 bases and J by 5 bases, leaving 19 bases between them.

The chain carries TRBV28 and TRBJ1-2, with D possibly matching TRBD1 (5 bases). The germline V and J ends were trimmed by 6 bases and 0 bases, with 11 bases remaining between them. This CDR3 comprises 14 residues. CDR1 and CDR2 from the germline V gene are MDHEN and SYDVKM. CDR3 nucleotides: TGTGCCAGCAGCTCTGGGACGGCTAACTATGGCTACACCTTC. This encodes CASSSGTANYGYTF.

The rearrangement uses TRBV6-1 and TRBJ1-1, with TRBD1 matching over 10 bases. The germline V gene encodes CDR1 MNHNS and CDR2 SASEGT. V was clipped by 6 bases and J by 2 bases; unmatched bases: 6. CDR3 size: 15 residues. The CDR3 loop reads CASSGGQGGNTEAFF. DNA for the CDR3: TGTGCCAGCAGCGGTGGACAGGGGGGAAACACTGAAGCTTTCTTT.

The chain recombines TRBV7-8 with TRBJ1-2, with unresolved D. The CDR3 loop spans 12 amino acids. The germline V gene encodes CDR1 SGHVS and CDR2 FQNEAQ. With 3 bases removed from V and 7 bases from J, the gap between germline ends came to 9 bases. The CDR3 bases are TGTGCCAGCAGCTTCGGCGGGAGTGGCTACACCTTC. Its protein product is CASSFGGSGYTF. Full variable domain (missing parts from reference TRBV7-8 and TRBJ1-2): GAGVSQSPRYKVAKRGQDVALRCDPISGHVSLFWYQQALGQGPEFLTYFQNEAQLDKSGLPSDRFFAERPEGSVSTLKIQRTQQEDSAVYLCASSFGGSGYTFGSGTRLTVV.

The chain recombines TRBV9 with TRBJ2-1, with 10 bases identical to TRBD2. V dropped 2 bases and J dropped 4; count of bases not matched to a gene: 9. Germline CDR1 and CDR2: SGDLS and YYNGEE. CDR3 length: 17 residues. The CDR3 reads CASSVGGRTSGYNEQFF. The DNA for the CDR3 is TGTGCCAGCAGCGTCGGGGGCCGGACTAGCGGTTACAATGAGCAGTTCTTC.

This rearrangement joins TRBV27 to TRBJ2-7; possibly TRBD1 for D (6 bases). In germline, CDR1 is MNHEY, CDR2 SMNVEV (reference sequence). CDR3 size: 18 residues. V was trimmed by 5 bases and J by 0 bases, leaving 23 bases between them. CDR3 nucleotides: TGTGCCAGCAGTCCAGGGGTTGGCTTTCGGACAGTCTCCTACGAGCAGTACTTC. This sequence encodes CASSPGVGFRTVSYEQYF.